Listed below are T cell receptor beta chains from one sample, sequenced in a study of cytomegalovirus exposure and HLA in healthy donors. Libraries were prepared by immunoSEQ multiplex PCR; TCRdb keeps only in-frame clonotypes and omits some of them. The sample comprises about 80,000 clones, 65% to 80% of which are singletons, and 2% to 3% rests with the top ten. Sequences were obtained from PBMCs. The origin of the receptors is a young man in good health and CMV-seronegative. Both conserved end residues are part of each CDR3. A D gene is named only where the DNA matches it firmly. Size tells how often a clone was seen (once, few, many) or the class of an expanded clone, and some rows leave it out.

TRBV28,medium-sized,TRBJ1-3,-,TGTGCCAGCAGCCTTGGGGGCAGGGTATATGGAAACACCATATATTTT,CASSLGGRVYGNTIYF
TRBV5-1,-,TRBJ1-6,-,TGCGCCAGCAGCTTGGCGGGGGTGGGAAATTCACCCCTCCACTTT,CASSLAGVGNSPLHF
TRBV6-5,-,TRBJ1-1,-,TGTGCCAGCAGTTACTTAACCCGGGGTCTGAACACTGAAGCTTTCTTT,CASSYLTRGLNTEAFF
TRBV14,-,TRBJ1-2,-,TGTGCCAGCAGCCAGCGACGGGGGGAGGGTGGCTACACCTTC,CASSQRRGEGGYTF
TRBV27,-,TRBJ1-4,TRBD1,TGTGCCAGCAGGGCGCAGGGGGCGACTAATGAAAAACTGTTTTTT,CASRAQGATNEKLFF
TRBV4-2,-,TRBJ1-5,TRBD1,TGTGCCAGCAGCCAAGGCACAGGGGGCTCTCGTCAGCCCCAGCATTTT,CASSQGTGGSRQPQHF
TRBV18,-,TRBJ2-1,-,TGTGCCAGCTCACCATCGGAGAGGGTTTGGGGGCAGTTCTTC,CASSPSERVWGQFF
TRBV29-1,-,TRBJ2-1,TRBD2,TGCAGCGTTTCCCTCACTAGCGCCTACAATGAGCAGTTCTTC,CSVSLTSAYNEQFF
TRBV15,-,TRBJ2-2,TRBD1,TGTGCCACCCGCAGAGGAACAGGGGGCCCGAACACCGGGGAGCTGTTTTTT,CATRRGTGGPNTGELFF
TRBV5-1,-,TRBJ2-7,-,TGCGCCAGCAGTGACAGGCCAGCCTACGAGCAGTACTTC,CASSDRPAYEQYF
TRBV27,-,TRBJ2-3,-,TGTGCCAGCAGTCTTCTAACCGACGAGGTGTTGCCTAACACAGATACGCAGTATTTT,CASSLLTDEVLPNTDTQYF
TRBV30,once,TRBJ1-6,-,TGTGCCTGGAGTAAGGGGGTCCATAATTCACCCCTCCACTTT,CAWSKGVHNSPLHF
TRBV2,-,TRBJ2-3,-,TGTGCCAGCAGTGGAGGGGGTAATACGCAGTATTTT,CASSGGGNTQYF
TRBV5-6,-,TRBJ1-1,TRBD1,TGTGCCAGCAGCCCCCGGACAGGGGTCACTGAAGCTTTCTTC,CASSPRTGVTEAFF
TRBV5-4,-,TRBJ2-3,TRBD2,TGTGCCAGCAGCTTTGGCGGGAGGGGAACAGATACGCAGTATTTT,CASSFGGRGTDTQYF
TRBV9,once,TRBJ1-6,-,TGTGCCAGCAGCGTAGCGGGGGAATCACCCCTCCACTTT,CASSVAGESPLHF
TRBV7-2,-,TRBJ1-6,-,TGTGCCAGCAGCTTAGGAAGCTTGTATTCACCCCTCCACTTT,CASSLGSLYSPLHF
TRBV7-9,-,TRBJ1-2,-,TGTGCCAGCAGCTTAGTTGGCATTAACTATGGCTACACCTTC,CASSLVGINYGYTF
TRBV11-1,-,TRBJ2-7,TRBD1,TGTGCCAGCAGACCTAGGACAGGAAGCTACGAGCAGTACTTC,CASRPRTGSYEQYF
TRBV2,-,TRBJ2-2,-,TGTGCCAGCCGGGACTCCGGGGAGCTGTTTTTT,CASRDSGELFF
TRBV19,-,TRBJ1-6,TRBD1,TGTGCCAGTAGAGTGACAGGGGCCTATAATTCACCCCTCCACTTT,CASRVTGAYNSPLHF
TRBV6-6,few,TRBJ1-1,TRBD1,TGTGCCAGCAGGGACAGGGGGCAAACGAACACTGAAGCTTTCTTT,CASRDRGQTNTEAFF
TRBV7-9,-,TRBJ2-7,TRBD2,TGTGCCAGCACCGACGGACCGGCGGGGGTGACCTACGAGCAGTACTTC,CASTDGPAGVTYEQYF
TRBV27,-,TRBJ2-6,-,TGTGCCAGCAGTTTAGTTGGGGCAGCGGGGGCCAACGTCCTGACTTTC,CASSLVGAAGANVLTF
TRBV7-9,-,TRBJ1-4,-,TGTGCCAGCAGCCTCGGGGGTGGTAATGAAAAACTGTTTTTT,CASSLGGGNEKLFF
TRBV6-5,-,TRBJ1-2,-,TGTGCCAGCAGTGCTAGCCCCTCGCATGGCTACACCTTC,CASSASPSHGYTF
TRBV4-2,-,TRBJ2-2,TRBD2,TGTGCCAGCAGCCAAGATGCGCTAGCGGGAGGCGATTCCAAAACCGGGGAGCTGTTTTTT,CASSQDALAGGDSKTGELFF
TRBV28,-,TRBJ2-4,-,TGTGCCAGCAGTCAACAGGGACGGCTAGCCAAAAACATTCAGTACTTC,CASSQQGRLAKNIQYF
TRBV6-6,-,TRBJ1-1,-,TGTGCCAGCAGTTACGAGGGCTTGGATGCTTTCTTT,CASSYEGLDAFF
TRBV18,-,TRBJ1-5,TRBD1,TGTGCCAGCTCACCTCGACAGGGAGAACAGCCCCAGCATTTT,CASSPRQGEQPQHF
TRBV10-3,-,TRBJ1-2,TRBD1,TGTGCCATCACCCAGGGGGCGCGGTATGGCTACACCTTC,CAITQGARYGYTF
TRBV27,-,TRBJ1-2,-,TGTGCCAGCAGTTTTATAGGAGGGGACTATGGCTACACCTTC,CASSFIGGDYGYTF
TRBV30,-,TRBJ1-2,TRBD1,TGTGCCTGGACCACGGGACAGGGTATTGGTGGCTACACCTTC,CAWTTGQGIGGYTF
TRBV30,-,TRBJ2-1,-,TGTGCCTGGAGTTGGGGAGGTGAGCAGTTCTTC,CAWSWGGEQFF
TRBV23-1,-,TRBJ2-7,-,TGCGCCAGCATAAGGGGGGGCTACGAGCAGTACTTC,CASIRGGYEQYF
TRBV5-6,once,TRBJ2-3,TRBD1,TGTGCCAGCAGCCGACAGGGAACAGATACGCAGTATTTT,CASSRQGTDTQYF
TRBV6-6,-,TRBJ1-1,TRBD1,TGTGCCAGCAGCTACGGGACAGAAGCGACTTTCTTT,CASSYGTEATFF
TRBV4-2,-,TRBJ2-7,TRBD1,TGTGCCAGCAGCCAAGAAAACAGGGGTTTCTACGAGCAGTACTTC,CASSQENRGFYEQYF
TRBV28,-,TRBJ2-1,-,TGTGCCAGCAGTTTGTCAGGGATGCCCTACAATGAGCAGTTCTTC,CASSLSGMPYNEQFF
TRBV5-1,-,TRBJ2-5,-,TGCGCCAGCAGCTTGGCCATGAGGAGCAGCGGGACCCAGTACTTC,CASSLAMRSSGTQYF
TRBV30,-,TRBJ2-7,-,TGTGCCTGGAGTGTAGGGAGGATTGGGAAGTACTTC,CAWSVGRIGKYF
TRBV28,-,TRBJ1-2,TRBD1,TGTGCCAGCAGTAAATCGACAGGGCTCGGCTACACCTTC,CASSKSTGLGYTF
TRBV6-1,-,TRBJ2-7,TRBD2,TGTGCCAGCAGGGGAGGGCCCTCCGAGCAGTACTTC,CASRGGPSEQYF